Presented here are 5 T cell receptor beta chains from one specimen sequenced in a study of early T cells in non-severe SARS-CoV-2 infection (dated by TCRdb to about 2021). The library relied on 5' RACE. Sequenced using a NextSeq 500. Clones were called with MiXCR by TCRdb after fastp trimmed the public reads at Q25, and only in-frame beta chains were retained. Each CDR3 protein appears once, grouped with its most common genes and DNA. In this sample the table shows some 91,000 distinct CDR3 sequences, roughly 9.6% of which occur a single time. The top ten clonotypes cover around 4.3% of the sample. Sequenced material: whole blood, taken at baseline. Receptor source: an adult who was a healthcare worker with PCR-confirmed SARS-CoV-2 infection or an uninfected control (not recorded which).

This clonotype has ten or more counts. J is TRBJ2-7 and V is TRBV11-3; TRBD1 matches at 7 bases. The V gene's germline CDR1 is SGHNT and CDR2 YENEEA. CDR3 length equals 15 residues. After removal of 5 bases from V and 1 base from J, the junction contained 8 bases not matched to a gene. CDR3 nucleotide sequence: TGTGCCAGCAGCCCACGAACAGGGGCTTCCTACGAGCAGTACTTC. Its protein product is CASSPRTGASYEQYF.

This clonotype was seen at least ten times. The V gene is TRBV2, the J gene TRBJ2-2; 11 bases agree with TRBD1. Per the germline V gene, CDR1 is SNHLY and CDR2 is FYNNEI. V was pared by 8 bases and J by 6 bases, with 11 bases of the junction left unmatched. The CDR3 totals 16 residues. The chain's CDR3 is CASAYRTGGLSGELFF. The CDR3 DNA sequence: TGTGCCAGCGCTTATCGGACAGGGGGCCTCTCCGGGGAGCTGTTTTTT.

This clonotype was counted a single time. The J gene is TRBJ1-5, the V gene TRBV4-2; TRBD1 agrees at 9 bases. The CDR3 totals 18 residues. The J segment lost 4 bases and the V segment lost 3 bases, leaving 13 bases of the junction unmatched. From germline, CDR1 is LGHNA and CDR2 YNFKEQ. The CDR3 nucleotides are TGTGCCAGCAGCCAGCTTTGGGGGACAGGGCGGAGTAATCAGCCCCAGCATTTT. Amino acid sequence: CASSQLWGTGRSNQPQHF.

This clonotype was observed a handful of times. The chain has TRBV19 and TRBJ2-1; 7 positions match TRBD2. Germline loops: CDR1 LNHDA, CDR2 SQIVND (reference sequence). This CDR3 is 14 amino acids long. V lost 3 bases and J lost 8; bases outside the gene matches: 7. CDR3 amino acids: CASSIRGRADEQFF. CDR3 bases: TGTGCCAGTAGTATCCGGGGGAGGGCGGATGAGCAGTTCTTC.

This clonotype was seen at least ten times. J is TRBJ2-3 and V is TRBV30; 7 bases map to TRBD1. Germline trimming cut 0 bases from V and 1 base from J; bases unmatched to any gene: 4. CDR1 GTSNPN and CDR2 SVGIG come from the germline V gene (reference sequence). The CDR3 consists of 15 residues. The DNA for the CDR3 is TGTGCCTGGAGTGTAAATACAGGGGGCACAGATACGCAGTATTTT. This gives the protein CAWSVNTGGTDTQYF.